Following are 17 T cell receptor beta chains from one sample sequenced in a study of T cell clonotyping in hematopoietic cell transplantation. Using immunoSEQ multiplex PCR, the repertoire was profiled, and TCRdb retains in-frame clones only, with some absent. The table records tens of thousands of clones, around 84% of them present only once. Noted time point: recipient sample about 28 days before transplant, after cytoreduction. Sequenced material: peripheral blood mononuclear cells, taken before stem cell transplant. Every receptor here comes from a woman in her fifties or sixties with acute myeloid leukemia. Some clones in this sample may be carry-over from other donors' samples.

The chain employs TRBV6-1 and TRBJ1-5; D is possibly TRBD1 (6 bases). Germline V gene lookup returns CDR1 MNHNS and CDR2 SASEGT. The CDR3 loop spans 13 amino acids. The germline V and J ends were trimmed by 7 bases and 6 bases, with 13 bases remaining between them. CDR3 residues: CASTREGGQPQHF. Here the CDR3 DNA reads TGTGCCAGCACCAGGGAAGGGGGTCAGCCCCAGCATTTT.

The chain links TRBV10-3 to TRBJ2-5; TRBD1 is a possible D gene (6 bases). From germline, CDR1 is ENHRY and CDR2 SYGVKD. This CDR3 spans 12 amino acids. The germline V and J ends were trimmed by 10 bases and 5 bases, with 14 bases remaining between them. This CDR3 is CATTGASETQYF. The CDR3 DNA is TGTGCCACGACAGGCGCGTCGGAGACCCAGTACTTC.

This clone occurred once. The chain recombines TRBV15 with TRBJ2-3; D not resolved. The V end lost 0 bases, the J end lost 2 bases, and 3 bases lay between the germline ends. The germline V gene encodes CDR1 LNHNV and CDR2 YYDKDF (reference sequence). This CDR3 has 13 residues. CDR3 DNA: TGTGCCACCAGCAGAGATGCCACAGATACGCAGTATTTT. This codes for CATSRDATDTQYF.

In this sample, this clone turned up once. The chain is built from TRBV4-1 and TRBJ2-2; D remains ambiguous. The CDR3 spans 15 residues. Looked up from germline, CDR1 is MGHRA and CDR2 is YSYEKL. V gave up 3 bases and J gave up 6 bases, with 14 bases separating them. The CDR3 loop is CASSHSSSSAGELFF. DNA of the CDR3: TGCGCCAGCAGCCATTCGTCCTCAAGCGCCGGGGAGCTGTTTTTT.

This chain uses TRBV27 with TRBJ2-6; the match to TRBD2 covers 8 bases. CDR1 is MNHEY, CDR2 SMNVEV, per germline (reference sequence). The CDR3 runs to 15 residues. The J segment lost 4 bases and the V segment lost 4 bases, leaving 3 bases of the junction unmatched. The CDR3, as DNA: TGTGCCAGCAGTTCCGGGGGGGCCGGGGCCAACGTCCTGACTTTC. This sequence encodes CASSSGGAGANVLTF.

The gene calls are TRBV6-5 and TRBJ2-7; D possibly corresponds to TRBD1 (6 bases). The CDR3 covers 15 residues. Germline-derived CDR1 and CDR2 are MNHEY and SVGAGI. V lost 0 bases, J lost 7 bases, and 16 bases lay in between. For the CDR3, the DNA is TGTGCCAGCAGTTACTCGGGGGCGCGGTCGGGGGAGCAGTACTTC. It yields the protein CASSYSGARSGEQYF.

The chain carries TRBV10-3 and TRBJ1-6; the D gene is possibly TRBD1 (5 bases). The V end was cut by 11 bases, the J end by 3 bases, with 11 bases between. Germline V gives CDR1 ENHRY, CDR2 SYGVKD. The CDR3 is made up of 13 amino acids. The CDR3, as DNA: TGTGCCTGTACAGGCAACTATAATTCACCCCTCCACTTT. It specifies CACTGNYNSPLHF.

V and J are TRBV6-1 and TRBJ1-4; D is unclear. Per germline, CDR1 MNHNS and CDR2 SASEGT. Trimming pared 2 bases from V and 7 bases from J, leaving 11 bases between. CDR3 length: 14 residues. DNA of the CDR3: TGTGCCAGCAGTGAACCCGGGGAGGCTGAAAAACTGTTTTTT. It is translated as CASSEPGEAEKLFF.

V gene TRBV6-1 combines with J gene TRBJ1-1, with D possibly being TRBD1 (6 bases). This CDR3 region has 14 residues. V lost 4 bases to trimming and J lost 4 bases, with 13 bases between them. Germline assignment: CDR1 MNHNS and CDR2 SASEGT. This CDR3 reads CASSGGGGGTEAFF. In DNA, the CDR3 is TGTGCCAGCAGTGGGGGAGGGGGAGGCACTGAAGCTTTCTTT.

V is TRBV7-6 and J is TRBJ1-1; the D gene is possibly TRBD1 (5 bases). V was cut by 5 bases and J by 1 base, with 8 bases left in between. CDR1 is SGHVS, CDR2 FNYEAQ, per germline. This CDR3 comprises 13 residues. DNA of the CDR3: TGTGCCAGCAGCGAACAGGAGAACACTGAAGCTTTCTTT. Its translation: CASSEQENTEAFF.

The V call is TRBV19, the J call TRBJ1-3, with unresolved D. CDR3 size: 15 residues. Germline V gene lookup returns CDR1 LNHDA and CDR2 SQIVND (reference sequence). With 4 bases removed from V and 4 bases from J, the gap between germline ends came to 14 bases. CDR3: CASSTHTGVGNTIYF. In DNA form, the CDR3 reads TGTGCCAGTAGTACCCACACCGGGGTCGGAAACACCATATATTTT.

The chain is built from TRBV7-2 and TRBJ1-1; 7 bases map to TRBD1. The CDR3 spans 15 residues. In germline, CDR1 is SGHTA, CDR2 FQGNSA. V lost 3 bases to trimming and J lost 0 bases; unmatched junction nucleotides: 4. The CDR3, as DNA: TGTGCCAGCAGCTTTCGGGGACAGTTGAACACTGAAGCTTTCTTT. This encodes CASSFRGQLNTEAFF.

The gene calls are TRBV28 and TRBJ1-4, with TRBD1 matching over 8 bases. V was clipped by 6 bases and J by 0 bases; unmatched bases: 9. Looked up from germline, CDR1 is MDHEN and CDR2 is SYDVKM. This CDR3 spans 17 amino acids. This chain's CDR3 is CASSLGTGGTTNEKLFF. The CDR3 region has the DNA TGTGCCAGCAGCTTAGGGACAGGTGGAACAACTAATGAAAAACTGTTTTTT.

The chain recombines TRBV7-2 with TRBJ2-2; D is uncertain. CDR3 length equals 14 residues. V lost 5 bases and J 3 bases, leaving 10 bases between the germline ends. Per germline, CDR1 SGHTA and CDR2 FQGNSA. The CDR3 protein is CASSPGRDTGELFF. Here the CDR3 DNA reads TGTGCCAGCAGCCCAGGACGGGACACCGGGGAGCTGTTTTTT. The full variable domain, in which reference TRBV7-2 and TRBJ2-2 provide the parts outside the CDR3, is GAGVSQSPSNKVTEKGKDVELRCDPISGHTALYWYRQSLGQGLEFLIYFQGNSAPDKSGLPSDRFSAERTGGSVSTLTIQRTQQEDSAVYLCASSPGRDTGELFFGEGSRLTVL.

This clone was counted between two and nine times. The chain employs TRBV11-1 and TRBJ2-5, with 10 bases lining up with TRBD2. Germline assignment: CDR1 SGHAT and CDR2 FQDESV (reference sequence). J was trimmed by 1 base and V by 3 bases; bases with no gene match: 5. This CDR3 has 16 amino acids. In nucleotides, the CDR3 is TGTGCCAGCAGCTTGAGGTCTAGCGGGGGCCAAGAGACCCAGTACTTC. Its translation: CASSLRSSGGQETQYF.

The rearrangement joins TRBV9 to TRBJ2-5; 8 bases fit TRBD1. V gave up 1 base and J gave up 5 bases; unmatched junction bases: 7. The germline V gene encodes CDR1 SGDLS and CDR2 YYNGEE. The CDR3 extends over 15 amino acids. The CDR3 spells CASSVQTGGWETQYF. CDR3 nucleotides: TGTGCCAGCAGCGTACAAACAGGGGGTTGGGAGACCCAGTACTTC.

J is TRBJ1-1 and V is TRBV9; D gene ambiguous. Germline CDR1 and CDR2: SGDLS and YYNGEE. The length of the CDR3 is 17 residues. V was cut by 4 bases and J by 0 bases, with 19 bases left in between. CDR3: CASSPRTAKVLNTEAFF. CDR3 DNA: TGTGCCAGCAGCCCCCGCACAGCCAAGGTCTTGAACACTGAAGCTTTCTTT. The variable domain in full, with the rest retrieved from reference TRBV9 and TRBJ1-1, is DSGVTQTPKHLITATGQRVTLRCSPRSGDLSVYWYQQSLDQGLQFLIQYYNGEERAKGNILERFSAQQFPDLHSELNLSSLELGDSALYFCASSPRTAKVLNTEAFFGQGTRLTVV.